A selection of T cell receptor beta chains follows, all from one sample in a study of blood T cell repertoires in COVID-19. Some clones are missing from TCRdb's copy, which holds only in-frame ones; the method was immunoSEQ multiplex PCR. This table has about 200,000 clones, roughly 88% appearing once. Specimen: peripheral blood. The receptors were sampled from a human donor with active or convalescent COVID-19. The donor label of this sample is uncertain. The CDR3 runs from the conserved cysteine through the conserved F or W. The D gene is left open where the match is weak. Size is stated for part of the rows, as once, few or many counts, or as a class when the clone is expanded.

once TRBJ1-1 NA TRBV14 TGTGCCAGCAGCCAACCGAGATCGGGGGGAGGTTTCGGCACTGAAGCTTTCTTT CASSQPRSGGGFGTEAFF
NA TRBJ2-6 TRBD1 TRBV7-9 TGTGCCAGCAGTCGGACAGGGATCTCTGGGGCCAACGTCCTGACTTTC CASSRTGISGANVLTF
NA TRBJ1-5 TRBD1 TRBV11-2 TGTGCCAGCAGCCTTACAGGGGATGGCAATCAGCCCCAGCATTTT CASSLTGDGNQPQHF
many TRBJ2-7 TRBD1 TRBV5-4 TGTGCCAGCAGATTAACGGACAGGGGCGAGCAGTACTTC CASRLTDRGEQYF
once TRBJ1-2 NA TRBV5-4 TGTGCCAGCAGCTCCCCGCGGCCCCCACCGGGCTACACCTTC CASSSPRPPPGYTF
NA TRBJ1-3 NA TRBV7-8 TGTGCCAGCAGCCACCGAGTGTTCGCCTCTGGAAACACCATATATTTT CASSHRVFASGNTIYF
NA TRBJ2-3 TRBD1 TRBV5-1 TGCGCCAGCAGCTGGACAGGACCTAGCACAGATACGCAGTATTTT CASSWTGPSTDTQYF
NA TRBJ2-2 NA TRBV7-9 TGTGCCAGCAGCCAGAACAGGGGGGAGCTGTTTTTT CASSQNRGELFF
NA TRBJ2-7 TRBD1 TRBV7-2 TGTGCCAGCAGCCTTATCATAACAGGGGCTGGCGAGCAGTACTTC CASSLIITGAGEQYF
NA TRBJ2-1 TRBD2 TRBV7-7 TGTGCCAGCAGTACTAGCGGGGGCCCATACAATGAGCAGTTCTTC CASSTSGGPYNEQFF
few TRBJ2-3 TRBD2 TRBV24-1 TGTGCCACCAGTGATTTTACGGGGGGGGACACAGATACGCAGTATTTT CATSDFTGGDTDTQYF
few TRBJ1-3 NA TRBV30 TGTGCCTGGAGTGCGCGAAAAGGGACGGGAGGCTCTGGAAACACCATATATTTT CAWSARKGTGGSGNTIYF
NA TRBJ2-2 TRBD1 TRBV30 TGTGCCTGGAACAGGGGCACCGGGGAGCTGTTTTTT CAWNRGTGELFF
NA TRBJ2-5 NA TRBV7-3 TGTGCCAGCAGCTTGGGGGCCCAGGGGGGTGAGACCCAGTACTTC CASSLGAQGGETQYF
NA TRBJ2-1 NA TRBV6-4 TGTGCCAGCAGTAAAGACACTAGCTTTTTCTCCTACAATGAGCAGTTCTTC CASSKDTSFFSYNEQFF